Listed here is a single TCR beta chain. The entry originates in a study of CD8+CD57+ T cells in acquired aplastic anemia. Study in general: Sorted CD4+ and CD8+ cells yielded DNA averaging around 3.2 ug.

V shed 5 bases and J shed 6 bases, with 14 bases lying between them. The CDR3 contains 13 residues. Germline V gene lookup returns CDR1 MNHEY and CDR2 SVGAGI. Genomic DNA templated the TCR beta VDJ and CDR3 profiling. TCRdb analysed the reads with MiXCR anew, one entry per CDR3 protein. The repertoire holds about 190,000 distinct CDR3 sequences, with about half as singletons. The sample consisted of sorted CD4+, CD8+, or CD8+CD57+ T cells (not recorded which) from PBMCs. This TCR was recovered from a human donor in good health, serving as a control. J is TRBJ2-7 and V is TRBV6-5; D may match TRBD1 or TRBD2 (5 bases each). The CDR3 nucleotides read TGTGCCAGCAGTCGGGACGGCCTCGTCGAGCAGTACTTC. Protein product: CASSRDGLVEQYF.